This T cell receptor beta chain was recovered during a study of control samples from healthy donors and cancer patients. Repertoires were generated with immunoSEQ multiplex PCR, while TCRdb's copy carries only in-frame clones and drops some. Of about 140,000 clones detected, roughly nine tenths appear once; the ten largest clones hold more than 6.5%. Sequenced sample: blood. This sequence originates from a man in his late teens or twenties in good health.

The CDR3, as DNA: TGTGCCACCGGGGAGCGAAGCTCCTACGAGCAGTACTTC. Its translation: CATGERSSYEQYF. The chain recombines TRBV27 with TRBJ2-7; tentatively, D is TRBD2 (5 bases). This CDR3 is 13 amino acids long. Per the germline V gene, CDR1 is MNHEY and CDR2 is SMNVEV (reference sequence). Trimming removed 10 bases from V and 0 bases from J, with 13 bases in between.